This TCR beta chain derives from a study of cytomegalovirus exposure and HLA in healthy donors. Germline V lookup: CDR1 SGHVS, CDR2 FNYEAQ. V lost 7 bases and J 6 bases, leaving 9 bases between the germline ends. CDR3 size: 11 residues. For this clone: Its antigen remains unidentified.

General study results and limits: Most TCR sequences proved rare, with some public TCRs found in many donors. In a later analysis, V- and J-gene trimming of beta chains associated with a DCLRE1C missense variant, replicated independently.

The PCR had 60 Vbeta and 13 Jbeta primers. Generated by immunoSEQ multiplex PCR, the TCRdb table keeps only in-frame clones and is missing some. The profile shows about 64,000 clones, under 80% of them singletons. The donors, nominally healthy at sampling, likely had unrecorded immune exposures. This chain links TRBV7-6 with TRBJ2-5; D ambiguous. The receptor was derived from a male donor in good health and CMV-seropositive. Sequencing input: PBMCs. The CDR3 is CASTTEQTQYF. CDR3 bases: TGTGCCAGCACTACCGAGCAGACCCAGTACTTC.